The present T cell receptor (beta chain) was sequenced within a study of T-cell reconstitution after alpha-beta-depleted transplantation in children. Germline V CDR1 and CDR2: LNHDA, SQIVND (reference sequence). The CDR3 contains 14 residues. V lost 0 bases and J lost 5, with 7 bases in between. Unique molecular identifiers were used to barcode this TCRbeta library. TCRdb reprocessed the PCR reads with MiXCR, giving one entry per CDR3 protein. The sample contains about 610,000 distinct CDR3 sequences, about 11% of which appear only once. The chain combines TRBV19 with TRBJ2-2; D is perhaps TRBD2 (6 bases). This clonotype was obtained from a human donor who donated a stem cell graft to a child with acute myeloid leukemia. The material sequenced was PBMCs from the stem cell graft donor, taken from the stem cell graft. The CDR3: CASSIDGRTGELFF. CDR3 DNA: TGTGCCAGTAGTATAGATGGGAGGACCGGGGAGCTGTTTTTT.